These 32 T cell receptor beta chains came from one sample sequenced in a study of beta chain features in type 1 diabetes. Reverse transcription of all isolated RNA meant that expressed TCRB transcripts were sequenced. The protocol was immunoSEQ multiplex PCR, while the TCRdb copy is restricted to in-frame clones and leaves out a portion. The table has 160,000 or so clones, around 10% seen once; the top ten hold approximately 2%. Sequencing input: central memory CD4+ T cells from blood. The receptor source for this set is a man aged 18 to 30 in good health.

This clone has just a few counts. J is TRBJ2-5 and V is TRBV14; TRBD1 matches at 10 bases. The CDR3 sequence is 15 residues long. Per the germline V gene, CDR1 is SGHDN and CDR2 is FVKESK. With 4 bases clipped from V and 4 bases from J, the junction kept 6 bases outside the gene matches. In DNA form, the CDR3 reads TGTGCCAGCAGCCGCATGACAGGGGGCGTAGAGACCCAGTACTTC. Encoded protein: CASSRMTGGVETQYF.

This clone was seen only a few times. This chain links TRBV9 with TRBJ2-2; the match to TRBD2 covers 8 bases. Trimming removed 0 bases from V and 5 bases from J; junction bases left unmatched: 3. This CDR3 region has 15 residues. Germline lookup yields CDR1 SGDLS and CDR2 YYNGEE. The CDR3 loop is CASSVAAGETGELFF. CDR3 nucleotide sequence: TGTGCCAGCAGCGTAGCAGCGGGGGAAACCGGGGAGCTGTTTTTT.

This chain uses TRBV29-1 with TRBJ2-3, with 7 bases lining up with TRBD1. Per the germline V gene, CDR1 is SQVTM and CDR2 is ANQGSEA. The length of the CDR3 is 12 residues. Trimming took 8 bases from V and 3 from J; bases not matched to a gene: 5. CDR3 sequence reads: CSPRTGTDTQYF. The CDR3 DNA reads TGCAGCCCCCGGACAGGTACAGATACGCAGTATTTT.

This clone was seen a handful of times. The chain joins TRBV25-1 to TRBJ1-4; D remains ambiguous. This CDR3 has 13 amino acids. V lost 2 bases and J lost 8, with 9 bases in between. Germline V gene sequence: CDR1 MGHDK, CDR2 SYGVNS. Written as DNA, the CDR3 is TGTGCCAGCAGTGAAAACGGCCCAGAAAAACTGTTTTTT. Its protein product is CASSENGPEKLFF. The variable domain in full, completed from reference TRBV25-1 and TRBJ1-4, reads EADIYQTPRYLVIGTGKKITLECSQTMGHDKMYWYQQDPGMELHLIHYSYGVNSTEKGDLSSESTVSRIRTEHFPLTLESARPSHTSQYLCASSENGPEKLFFGSGTQLSVL.

The genes are TRBV5-1 and TRBJ2-7, with D possibly matching TRBD1 (6 bases). With 4 bases removed from V and 4 bases from J, the gap between germline ends came to 12 bases. Germline V gene lookup returns CDR1 SGHRS and CDR2 YFSETQ. This CDR3 has 13 amino acids. The DNA for the CDR3 is TGCGCCAGCAGCCGGGACAACCTTTACGAGCAGTACTTC. This codes for CASSRDNLYEQYF.

This clone turned up a few times. The rearrangement uses TRBV2 and TRBJ1-4; possibly TRBD1 for D (5 bases). V was cut by 6 bases and J by 7 bases, with 12 bases left in between. The CDR3 is 13 residues long. Germline loops: CDR1 SNHLY, CDR2 FYNNEI. CDR3 residues: CASRGPGVEKLFF. The CDR3 DNA sequence: TGTGCCAGCAGGGGACCTGGGGTTGAAAAACTGTTTTTT.

V and J are TRBV18 and TRBJ1-1, with 7 bases matching TRBD1. CDR1 is KGHSH, CDR2 LQKENI, per germline. V gave up 2 bases and J gave up 5 bases; unmatched junction bases: 8. The CDR3 loop spans 15 amino acids. CDR3 DNA sequence: TGTGCCAGCTCACCATTACAGGGGCAGACGACTGAAGCTTTCTTT. It encodes CASSPLQGQTTEAFF. Full variable domain (remainder filled in from reference TRBV18 and TRBJ1-1): NAGVMQNPRHLVRRRGQEARLRCSPMKGHSHVYWYRQLPEEGLKFMVYLQKENIIDESGMPKERFSAEFPKEGPSILRIQQVVRGDSAAYFCASSPLQGQTTEAFFGQGTRLTVV.

This chain links TRBV30 with TRBJ2-1; 9 nucleotides line up with TRBD2. The CDR3 has 14 residues. V shed 3 bases, J shed 4 bases, and the junction held 4 bases outside the gene matches. From germline, CDR1 is GTSNPN and CDR2 SVGIG (reference sequence). The CDR3 nucleotides are TGTGCCTGGAGCGCGGGGGGGATTTACAATGAGCAGTTCTTC. Protein sequence: CAWSAGGIYNEQFF.

The genes are TRBV4-1 and TRBJ2-7, with 12 nucleotides matching TRBD2. The CDR3 contains 18 residues. Germline V lookup: CDR1 MGHRA, CDR2 YSYEKL. J was trimmed by 2 bases and V by 4 bases; bases with no gene match: 12. The CDR3 region is CASSLRTSGGTTTYEQYF. The DNA of the CDR3 is TGCGCCAGCAGCCTTCGAACTAGCGGGGGGACCACAACCTACGAGCAGTACTTC.

The chain employs TRBV29-1 and TRBJ2-3; D possibly corresponds to TRBD2 (5 bases). This CDR3 is 14 amino acids long. Between the trimmed V and J ends, which lost 6 bases and 0 bases, there was a span of 13 bases. The germline V gene encodes CDR1 SQVTM and CDR2 ANQGSEA. CDR3 nucleotide sequence: TGCAGCGTCACGGACGGGAAGAGCACAGATACGCAGTATTTT. Translating gives CSVTDGKSTDTQYF.

This sequence joins TRBV28 and TRBJ1-4; the match to TRBD1 covers 10 bases. This CDR3 is built from 17 residues. CDR1 MDHEN and CDR2 SYDVKM come from the germline V gene. After removal of 4 bases from V and 7 bases from J, the junction contained 12 bases not matched to a gene. The CDR3 protein is CASSSLPTGGRGEKLFF. The CDR3 DNA is TGTGCCAGCAGTTCCCTCCCGACAGGGGGCCGTGGTGAAAAACTGTTTTTT. The variable domain in full, completed from reference TRBV28 and TRBJ1-4, reads DVKVTQSSRYLVKRTGEKVFLECVQDMDHENMFWYRQDPGLGLRLIYFSYDVKMKEKGDIPEGYSVSREKKERFSLILESASTNQTSMYLCASSSLPTGGRGEKLFFGSGTQLSVL.

The genes are TRBV6-1 and TRBJ1-2; 7 nucleotides agree with TRBD1. Trimming cost V 3 bases and J 4 bases; bases outside gene matches: 2. The CDR3 length is 13 residues. The germline V gene encodes CDR1 MNHNS and CDR2 SASEGT. CDR3 DNA sequence: TGTGCCAGCAGTGAGGGACAGTTCTATGGCTACACCTTC. Protein: CASSEGQFYGYTF.

In its sample, this clone was seen a few times. The V call is TRBV7-9, the J call TRBJ1-5, with 9 nucleotides matching TRBD1. Germline lookup yields CDR1 SEHNR and CDR2 FQNEAQ (reference sequence). The ends lost 7 bases at V and 6 bases at J; junction bases unmatched: 10. CDR3 length: 15 residues. The CDR3 loop is CASTLGTGRGQPQHF. CDR3 coding DNA: TGTGCCAGCACCTTGGGGACAGGGAGGGGTCAGCCCCAGCATTTT.

This clone occurred a few times. The chain links TRBV7-9 to TRBJ1-2, with TRBD1 matching over 10 bases. This CDR3 region has 15 residues. The germline V gene encodes CDR1 SEHNR and CDR2 FQNEAQ (reference sequence). Trimming cost V 5 bases and J 6 bases; bases outside gene matches: 9. CDR3 DNA sequence: TGTGCCAGCAGCCCCGGAGACAGGGGGCGGGATGGCTACACCTTC. Protein product: CASSPGDRGRDGYTF.

There are a few counts of this clone. The genes are TRBV9 and TRBJ2-3; D assignment may be TRBD1 or TRBD2 (6 bases each). Germline lookup yields CDR1 SGDLS and CDR2 YYNGEE. CDR3 size: 15 residues. V lost 4 bases and J 2 bases, leaving 14 bases between the germline ends. CDR3 DNA: TGTGCCAGCAGCCCGGGGGCAGCCAACACAGATACGCAGTATTTT. Amino acids: CASSPGAANTDTQYF.

This clone was picked up a small number of times. This rearrangement joins TRBV7-9 to TRBJ1-4, with TRBD1 identical over 7 bases. Germline CDR1 and CDR2: SEHNR and FQNEAQ (reference sequence). The CDR3 spans 15 residues. V was pared by 2 bases and J by 3 bases, with 3 bases of the junction left unmatched. This chain's CDR3 is CASSLIGQANEKLFF. The DNA for the CDR3 is TGTGCCAGCAGCTTAATCGGACAGGCTAATGAAAAACTGTTTTTT.

The CDR3 DNA reads as TGTGCCAGCAGCACTGGGGGAGAAGGGACAGATACGCAGTATTTT. It codes for CASSTGGEGTDTQYF. This sequence joins TRBV7-9 and TRBJ2-3; D assignment may be TRBD1 or TRBD2 (5 bases each). Germline CDR1 and CDR2: SEHNR and FQNEAQ (reference sequence). The length of the CDR3 is 15 residues. The germline V and J ends were trimmed by 5 bases and 3 bases, with 15 bases remaining between them.

V usage is TRBV27 and J usage is TRBJ1-6; D remains ambiguous. Trimming removed 2 bases at V and 9 bases at J, with 11 bases between. The CDR3 sequence is 14 residues long. Germline CDR1 reads MNHEY; CDR2 reads SMNVEV (reference sequence). The CDR3 loop reads CASSLGPLISPLHF. CDR3 sequence (DNA): TGTGCCAGCAGTTTAGGCCCTCTAATTTCACCCCTCCACTTT.

This clone was detected a few times. The chain couples TRBV4-2 to TRBJ1-4; maybe TRBD1 (5 bases). This CDR3 contains 15 residues. CDR1 LGHNA and CDR2 YNFKEQ come from the germline V gene. Between the trimmed V and J ends, which lost 0 bases and 7 bases, there was a span of 12 bases. The CDR3 sequence is CASSQDGGLSEKLFF. CDR3 bases: TGTGCCAGCAGCCAAGATGGGGGGTTGAGTGAAAAACTGTTTTTT.

The rearrangement joins TRBV2 to TRBJ2-3; D is unresolved. The germline V gene encodes CDR1 SNHLY and CDR2 FYNNEI. The V end was cut by 5 bases, the J end by 6 bases, with 6 bases between. The CDR3 contains 11 residues. CDR3 loop: CASSLADTQYF. As DNA, the CDR3 is TGTGCCAGCAGTCTTGCGGATACGCAGTATTTT.

This clone was counted only a few times. The rearrangement uses TRBV10-3 and TRBJ1-1, with D unresolved. Germline V lookup: CDR1 ENHRY, CDR2 SYGVKD. The CDR3 is 12 residues long. V lost 3 bases and J lost 1, with 3 bases in between. The CDR3 sequence: CAISEPNTEAFF. In nucleotides, the CDR3 is TGTGCCATCAGTGAACCGAACACTGAAGCTTTCTTT.

This clone has just a few counts. One end of the junction is discordant with germline, which a read error may explain. The chain carries TRBV7-7 and TRBJ2-1, with 7 bases matching TRBD1. CDR3 length: 13 residues. Germline CDR1 is SSHAT and CDR2 is FNYEAQ (reference sequence). As DNA, the CDR3 is TGTGCTAGCAGCGTTAGACAGGGAAATGAGCAGTTCTTC. Its translation: CASSVRQGNEQFF.

This clone was seen a handful of times. This chain connects TRBV11-2 to TRBJ2-7; D is possibly TRBD2 (5 bases). Germline values: CDR1 SGHAT, CDR2 FQNNGV. V was shortened by 0 bases and J by 3 bases, with 12 bases between the two germline ends. The CDR3 is 15 residues long. The CDR3 DNA follows: TGTGCCAGCAGCTTAGATGAGAGGGCTGTCTACGAGCAGTACTTC. Protein: CASSLDERAVYEQYF.

The CDR3 is CASRGTGERKLFF. In DNA form, the CDR3 reads TGTGCCAGCAGAGGGACAGGGGAGCGAAAACTGTTTTTT. V and J are TRBV27 and TRBJ1-4, with 10 bases fitting TRBD1. The CDR3 extends over 13 amino acids. Germline loops: CDR1 MNHEY, CDR2 SMNVEV (reference sequence). The J segment lost 10 bases and the V segment lost 6 bases, leaving 5 bases of the junction unmatched. Supplemented by reference TRBV27 and TRBJ1-4, the full variable domain reads EAQVTQNPRYLITVTGKKLTVTCSQNMNHEYMSWYRQDPGLGLRQIYYSMNVEVTDKGDVPEGYKVSRKEKRNFPLILESPSPNQTSLYFCASRGTGERKLFFGSGTQLSVL.

This clone was counted a few times. The chain employs TRBV19 and TRBJ2-7; D unclear. V lost 3 bases and J lost 0, with 9 bases in between. Germline V gives CDR1 LNHDA, CDR2 SQIVND (reference sequence). The CDR3 runs 14 residues. The CDR3 protein is CASSIETRSYEQYF. The CDR3 DNA is TGTGCCAGTAGTATTGAGACACGCTCCTACGAGCAGTACTTC.

The table lists this clone with a few counts. The chain uses TRBV2 and TRBJ2-3; a possible D gene is TRBD2 (5 bases). The V gene's germline CDR1 is SNHLY and CDR2 FYNNEI. The CDR3 loop spans 15 amino acids. V gave up 5 bases and J gave up 3 bases, with 15 bases separating them. The chain's CDR3 is CASSRERRITDTQYF. The DNA for the CDR3 is TGTGCCAGCAGTCGAGAAAGGAGGATAACAGATACGCAGTATTTT.

The chain carries TRBV10-3 and TRBJ2-2; TRBD1 matches 7 bases. This CDR3 has 16 amino acids. Germline-derived CDR1 and CDR2 are ENHRY and SYGVKD. V lost 5 bases and J lost 0; bases outside the gene matches: 6. This CDR3 reads CAISFRDRSNTGELFF. CDR3 nucleotides: TGTGCCATCAGTTTCCGGGACAGATCGAACACCGGGGAGCTGTTTTTT.

This chain connects TRBV7-2 to TRBJ2-1, with TRBD1 identical over 7 bases. This CDR3 region has 15 residues. The J segment lost 0 bases and the V segment lost 1 base, leaving 0 bases of the junction unmatched. Germline lookup yields CDR1 SGHTA and CDR2 FQGNSA. This chain's CDR3 is CASSLGQGSYNEQFF. The CDR3 DNA is TGTGCCAGCAGCTTAGGACAGGGCTCCTACAATGAGCAGTTCTTC.

This clone was counted ten times or more. The V call is TRBV5-1, the J call TRBJ2-4; D call uncertain. The CDR3 covers 13 residues. The V gene's germline CDR1 is SGHRS and CDR2 YFSETQ. V was clipped by 2 bases and J by 8 bases, with 11 bases between them. The CDR3 DNA is TGCGCCAGCAGCTTAAACAGTCGGGACATTCAGTACTTC. Translating it yields CASSLNSRDIQYF. The full variable domain, with the rest looked up from reference TRBV5-1 and TRBJ2-4, is KAGVTQTPRYLIKTRGQQVTLSCSPISGHRSVSWYQQTPGQGLQFLFEYFSETQRNKGNFPGRFSGRQFSNSRSEMNVSTLELGDSALYLCASSLNSRDIQYFGAGTRLSVL.

This clone was detected only a few times. The genes are TRBV10-3 and TRBJ2-1, with D uncertain. The CDR3 extends over 13 amino acids. V gave up 7 bases and J gave up 5 bases, with 12 bases separating them. Germline V gene lookup returns CDR1 ENHRY and CDR2 SYGVKD. The CDR3 bases are TGTGCCATCACAAGGGATCAGAACAATGAGCAGTTCTTC. This translates into CAITRDQNNEQFF.

The V call is TRBV7-2, the J call TRBJ2-5; D might be TRBD1 (7 bases). The CDR3 runs 13 residues. Looked up from germline, CDR1 is SGHTA and CDR2 is FQGNSA. Deletions cut 5 bases from V and 5 bases from J, with 12 bases between. CDR3 amino acids: CASSRQGGETQYF. The CDR3 DNA reads TGTGCCAGCAGCCGACAGGGAGGCGAGACCCAGTACTTC.

The V gene is TRBV4-2, the J gene TRBJ2-7; TRBD1 might be the D (6 bases). The V and J ends lost 0 bases and 9 bases respectively, with 15 bases between them. The CDR3 is 14 amino acids. Looked up from germline, CDR1 is LGHNA and CDR2 is YNFKEQ. CDR3 in DNA: TGTGCCAGCAGCCAAGATCACAGGGCCCCGGGGCAGTACTTC. This encodes CASSQDHRAPGQYF.